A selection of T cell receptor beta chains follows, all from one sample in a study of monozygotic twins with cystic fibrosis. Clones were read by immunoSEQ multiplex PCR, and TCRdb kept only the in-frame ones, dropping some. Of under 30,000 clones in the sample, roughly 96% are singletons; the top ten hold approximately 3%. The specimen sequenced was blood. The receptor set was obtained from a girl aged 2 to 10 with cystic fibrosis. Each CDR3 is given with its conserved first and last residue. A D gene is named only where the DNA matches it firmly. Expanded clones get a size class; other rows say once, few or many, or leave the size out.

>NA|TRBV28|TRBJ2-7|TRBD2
CASRAGISYEQYF
TGTGCCAGCAGAGCGGGAATCTCTTACGAGCAGTACTTC
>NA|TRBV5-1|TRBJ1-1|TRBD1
CASSDGQGEAFF
TGCGCCAGCAGCGACGGACAGGGTGAAGCTTTCTTT
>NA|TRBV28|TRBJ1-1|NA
CASSSGVVNTEAFF
TGTGCCAGCAGTTCAGGGGTTGTGAACACTGAAGCTTTCTTT
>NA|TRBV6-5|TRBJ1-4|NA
CASSYSGRRNEKLFF
TGTGCCAGCAGTTACTCGGGGCGGCGTAATGAAAAACTGTTTTTT
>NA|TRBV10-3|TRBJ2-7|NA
CAIRGNYEQYF
TGTGCCATCAGGGGCAACTACGAGCAGTACTTC
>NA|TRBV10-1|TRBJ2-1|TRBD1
CASFTGGTYNEQFF
TGCGCCAGCTTTACAGGGGGTACCTACAATGAGCAGTTCTTC
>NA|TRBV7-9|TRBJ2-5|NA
CASSFPLVETQYF
TGTGCCAGCAGCTTCCCCCTTGTGGAGACCCAGTACTTC
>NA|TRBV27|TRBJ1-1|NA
CASSLTRLNTEAFF
TGTGCCAGCAGTTTAACGAGGTTGAACACTGAAGCTTTCTTT
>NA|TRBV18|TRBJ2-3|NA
CASSSLPLTDTQYF
TGTGCCAGCTCATCTTTGCCCCTCACAGATACGCAGTATTTT
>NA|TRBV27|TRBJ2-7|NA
CASSLFAPGNEQYF
TGTGCCAGCAGTTTATTTGCCCCTGGGAACGAGCAGTACTTC
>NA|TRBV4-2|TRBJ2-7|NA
CASSQEMGEIAYEQYF
TGTGCCAGCAGCCAAGAGATGGGAGAAATCGCCTACGAGCAGTACTTC
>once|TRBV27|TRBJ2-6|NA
CASRPLSGANVLTF
TGTGCCAGCCGACCGCTCTCTGGGGCCAACGTCCTGACTTTC
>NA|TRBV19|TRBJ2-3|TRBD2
CASSQSGILSQYF
TGTGCCAGTAGTCAGAGCGGGATTCTATCGCAGTATTTT
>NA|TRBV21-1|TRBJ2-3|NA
CASSAGHRTDTQYF
TGTGCCAGCTCAGCAGGGCATCGAACAGATACGCAGTATTTT
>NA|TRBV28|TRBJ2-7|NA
CASSLRPEGLGYEQYF
TGTGCCAGCAGTTTGAGACCGGAAGGGTTAGGCTACGAGCAGTACTTC
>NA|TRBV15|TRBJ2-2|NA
CATSLRGGYSGELFF
TGTGCCACCAGCCTCCGAGGGGGATATTCCGGGGAGCTGTTTTTT
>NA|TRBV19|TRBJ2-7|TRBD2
CASKRGGTYEQYF
TGTGCCAGTAAGCGGGGTGGGACCTACGAGCAGTACTTC
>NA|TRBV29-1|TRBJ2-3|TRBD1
CSVEGGQGATDTQYF
TGCAGCGTAGAGGGGGGACAGGGGGCCACAGATACGCAGTATTTT
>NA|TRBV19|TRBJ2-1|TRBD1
CASSRGQGGTYNEQFF
TGTGCCAGTAGTCGGGGACAGGGAGGAACCTACAATGAGCAGTTCTTC
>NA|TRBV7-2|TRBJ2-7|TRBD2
CASDAGTSGSYEQYF
TGTGCCAGCGACGCTGGGACTAGCGGGAGCTACGAGCAGTACTTC
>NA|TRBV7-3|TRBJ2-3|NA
CASSFRQRTDTQYF
TGTGCCAGCAGCTTCCGACAGCGCACAGATACGCAGTATTTT
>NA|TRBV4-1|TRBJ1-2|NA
CASSQGPGGNYGYTF
TGCGCCAGCAGCCAAGGGCCCGGGGGAAACTATGGCTACACCTTC
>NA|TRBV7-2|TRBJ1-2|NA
CASSLQGGRPNYGYTF
TGTGCCAGCAGCTTACAGGGAGGGAGGCCTAACTATGGCTACACCTTC